A selection of T cell receptor beta chains follows, all from one sample in a study of CXCR3-negative and CXCR3-positive naive CD8 T cells. TCRdb reprocessed the 5' RACE reads and stores each CDR3 protein as one record, lacking DNA. This listing includes over 50,000 distinct CDR3 sequences. Sequencing was carried out using naive CXCR3+ CD8+ T cells from blood. These receptors came from a human donor in good health. Some clones in this sample may be carry-over from other donors' samples. The CDR3 runs from the conserved cysteine through the conserved F or W.

TRBJ2-5,TRBV7-3,CASSLIGGGGETQYF
TRBJ2-1,TRBV4-2,CASSQLGGNEQFF
TRBJ2-7,TRBV20-1,CSARTQAGIYEQYF
TRBJ2-1,TRBV14,CASSPLGIETGGFTTYNEQFF
TRBJ2-4,TRBV6-1,CASSEGVELSGLNIQYF
TRBJ1-1,TRBV6-2/TRBV6-3,CASSYSRQGTTFF
TRBJ1-2,TRBV6-5,CASSYSGNGYTF
TRBJ2-5,TRBV29-1,CSVELGEEEQETQYF
TRBJ2-1,TRBV7-3,CASRVLEGTYNEQFF
TRBJ2-7,TRBV15,CATSSGPRPEQYF
TRBJ2-1,TRBV4-3,CASSQDGLAGGEFF
TRBJ1-2,TRBV4-3,CASSQDRGPYGYTF
TRBJ2-7,TRBV20-1,CSARDLGRAHEQYF
TRBJ2-3,TRBV28,CASSLGQPVADTQYF
TRBJ1-5,TRBV7-9,CASSLAGSGEPQHF
TRBJ2-5,TRBV29-1,CSVVGPREETQYF
TRBJ2-7,TRBV5-5,CASSFRSYEQYF
TRBJ1-4,TRBV3-1,CASSQAQGAAEKLFF
TRBJ2-7,TRBV4-3,CASSQVEGTTYEQYF